Given below is one T cell receptor beta chain in context. Its antigen is currently unknown. The CDR3 loop spans 16 amino acids. In germline, CDR1 is LNHDA, CDR2 SQIVND (reference sequence). Hyperthyroidism, newly diagnosed and lasting under 2 months, affected patients aged 18 to 65. PBMCs stemmed from over 7.5 ml fresh peripheral blood. It was RNA transcripts that yielded the amplified TCR beta CDR3 regions. When the TCR CDR3 underwent first-round RT-PCR, the HTBI primer set was used. TCRdb re-called the multiplex PCR reads through MiXCR, storing one row per CDR3 protein. The sample contains some 270,000 distinct CDR3 sequences, 12% to 15% of which appear only once. These data come from a study of T cells in Graves' hyperthyroidism and ophthalmopathy. Notes on the study in general: Through a model of 13 V-J features, ophthalmopathy was separated from stable hyperthyroidism.

The chain combines TRBV19 with TRBJ2-2; 7 positions match TRBD2. The receptor was isolated from a woman aged 40-49 years with Graves' hyperthyroidism. Sequencing input: blood. CDR3 sequence reads: CGTQAWERENTGELFF. CDR3 bases: TGTGGCACTCAAGCGTGGGAGCGGGAAAACACCGGGGAGCTGTTTTTT.